These T cell receptor beta chains were read from a single sample in a study of regulatory T cells in long-lasting Graves disease. MiXCR was run by TCRdb on the multiplex PCR reads, yielding one entry per CDR3 protein. The sample includes a few hundred thousand distinct CDR3 sequences, about an eighth of them seen just once. This same sample was also part of a study on T cells in Graves' hyperthyroidism and ophthalmopathy.

Sequenced material: peripheral blood mononuclear cells (PBMCs), taken at new diagnosis, from a patient treated with antithyroid drugs. These TCRs come from a young woman with Graves disease. CDR3s include the opening cysteine and the closing phenylalanine or tryptophan. Fields, in order: D gene, CDR3 length, clone size, V gene, J gene, CDR3 DNA, CDR3 protein. A D gene is named only where the DNA matches it firmly. Size values are once, few and many counts, or a class for expanded clones, and some rows have none.

d_call: .; cdr3_length: 16; clone_size: .; v_call: TRBV6-2/TRBV6-3; j_call: TRBJ1-5; cdr3_nt: TGTGCCAGCAACCCCTACCGGGGGGGGAGCAATCAGCCCCAGCATTTT; cdr3_aa: CASNPYRGGSNQPQHF
d_call: .; cdr3_length: 13; clone_size: many; v_call: TRBV7-6; j_call: TRBJ2-7; cdr3_nt: TGTGCCAGCACCACCCGAGAAAGCCTGGAGCAGTACTTC; cdr3_aa: CASTTRESLEQYF
d_call: TRBD2; cdr3_length: 15; clone_size: .; v_call: TRBV2; j_call: TRBJ2-7; cdr3_nt: TGTGCCAGCAGTGATTTAGGACTAGCGGCCTACGAGCAGTACTTC; cdr3_aa: CASSDLGLAAYEQYF
d_call: .; cdr3_length: 14; clone_size: .; v_call: TRBV7-9; j_call: TRBJ1-4; cdr3_nt: TGTGCCAGCAGCTCCGGGCCCACAAATGAAAAACTGTTTTTT; cdr3_aa: CASSSGPTNEKLFF
d_call: TRBD1; cdr3_length: 16; clone_size: many; v_call: TRBV4-2; j_call: TRBJ2-3; cdr3_nt: TGTGCCAGCAGCCAAGGTGGGGGACAGGGGGCAGATACGCAGTATTTT; cdr3_aa: CASSQGGGQGADTQYF
d_call: .; cdr3_length: 15; clone_size: many; v_call: TRBV18; j_call: TRBJ1-2; cdr3_nt: TGTGCCAGCTCACCACCTGGTATTTCTAACTATGGCTACACCTTC; cdr3_aa: CASSPPGISNYGYTF
d_call: .; cdr3_length: 14; clone_size: few; v_call: TRBV19; j_call: TRBJ1-5; cdr3_nt: TGTGCCAGTAGTAGGAGCCCGGGGGAGCAGCCCCAGCATTTT; cdr3_aa: CASSRSPGEQPQHF
d_call: .; cdr3_length: 13; clone_size: many; v_call: TRBV3-1; j_call: TRBJ1-2; cdr3_nt: TGTGCCAGCAGCCAAGAAGCGAACTATGGCTACACCTTC; cdr3_aa: CASSQEANYGYTF
d_call: TRBD1; cdr3_length: 15; clone_size: few; v_call: TRBV4-2; j_call: TRBJ1-2; cdr3_nt: TGTGCCAGCAGCCAAGATGGACAGGGGGCTAATGGCTACACCTTC; cdr3_aa: CASSQDGQGANGYTF
d_call: TRBD1; cdr3_length: 15; clone_size: many; v_call: TRBV10-3; j_call: TRBJ1-1; cdr3_nt: TGTGCCATCAGTGCCACAGGGGCGAGGAACACTGAAGCTTTCTTT; cdr3_aa: CAISATGARNTEAFF
d_call: TRBD1; cdr3_length: 16; clone_size: many; v_call: TRBV24-1; j_call: TRBJ2-5; cdr3_nt: TGTGCCACCAGTGATCCCTCCGGGACAGACCAAGAGACCCAGTACTTC; cdr3_aa: CATSDPSGTDQETQYF
d_call: .; cdr3_length: 13; clone_size: many; v_call: TRBV28; j_call: TRBJ2-1; cdr3_nt: TGTGCCAGCAGCTGGGGGTTGGAAAATGAGCAGTTCTTC; cdr3_aa: CASSWGLENEQFF
d_call: .; cdr3_length: 17; clone_size: .; v_call: TRBV19; j_call: TRBJ2-2; cdr3_nt: TGTGCCAGTAGGGCTTGGGGTCTAGGGCGGAACACCGGGGAGCTGTTTTTT; cdr3_aa: CASRAWGLGRNTGELFF
d_call: TRBD1; cdr3_length: 13; clone_size: many; v_call: TRBV5-4; j_call: TRBJ1-1; cdr3_nt: TGTGCCAGCAGCCCGGGACAGGTTAAAGGAGCTTTCTTT; cdr3_aa: CASSPGQVKGAFF
d_call: .; cdr3_length: 14; clone_size: many; v_call: TRBV27; j_call: TRBJ2-3; cdr3_nt: TGTGCCAGCAGTTTTAATACTAACCCAGATACGCAGTATTTT; cdr3_aa: CASSFNTNPDTQYF
d_call: .; cdr3_length: 13; clone_size: many; v_call: TRBV24-1; j_call: TRBJ2-2; cdr3_nt: TGTGCCACCAGACAGGGACGAACCGGGGAGCTGTTTTTT; cdr3_aa: CATRQGRTGELFF
d_call: TRBD1; cdr3_length: 14; clone_size: .; v_call: TRBV10-3; j_call: TRBJ1-1; cdr3_nt: TGTGCCATCAGGCCGACAGGGGACGACATTGAAGCTTTCTTT; cdr3_aa: CAIRPTGDDIEAFF
d_call: .; cdr3_length: 14; clone_size: .; v_call: TRBV20-1; j_call: TRBJ1-1; cdr3_nt: TGCAGTGCTAGAGTCGGGGGGATCGACACTGAAGCTTTCTTT; cdr3_aa: CSARVGGIDTEAFF
d_call: TRBD1; cdr3_length: 20; clone_size: .; v_call: TRBV30; j_call: TRBJ1-2; cdr3_nt: TGTGCCTGGAGTGTACGGACAGGGCTTGCGCCTATTTTCCCCACCTATGGCTACACCTTC; cdr3_aa: CAWSVRTGLAPIFPTYGYTF
d_call: .; cdr3_length: 16; clone_size: many; v_call: TRBV6-1; j_call: TRBJ2-2; cdr3_nt: TGTGCCAGCAGGCCCGACAGGATTTTAACCACCGGGGAGCTGTTTTTT; cdr3_aa: CASRPDRILTTGELFF
d_call: TRBD2; cdr3_length: 15; clone_size: many; v_call: TRBV6-2/TRBV6-3; j_call: TRBJ2-3; cdr3_nt: TGTGCCACCAAGCGGGATCCATCATTCACAGATACGCAGTATTTT; cdr3_aa: CATKRDPSFTDTQYF
d_call: .; cdr3_length: 15; clone_size: many; v_call: TRBV12-3/TRBV12-4; j_call: TRBJ1-2; cdr3_nt: TGTGCCAGCAGGCCAGGGCGGGAGGCTAACTATGGCTACACCTTC; cdr3_aa: CASRPGREANYGYTF
d_call: .; cdr3_length: 14; clone_size: many; v_call: TRBV7-2; j_call: TRBJ2-1; cdr3_nt: TGTGCCAGCAGCATCGGGGGTAATTTGAATGAGCAGTTCTTC; cdr3_aa: CASSIGGNLNEQFF
d_call: TRBD1; cdr3_length: 17; clone_size: many; v_call: TRBV6-5; j_call: TRBJ1-6; cdr3_nt: TGTGCCAGCAGTTACTCGACTGTCCCGGGACAGGGGTCACCCCTCCACTTT; cdr3_aa: CASSYSTVPGQGSPLHF
d_call: .; cdr3_length: 17; clone_size: few; v_call: TRBV19; j_call: TRBJ2-3; cdr3_nt: TGTGCCAGTAGTATAGATCCGGGTTTGGCGGGGTCAGATACGCAGTATTTT; cdr3_aa: CASSIDPGLAGSDTQYF
d_call: TRBD1; cdr3_length: 13; clone_size: .; v_call: TRBV29-1; j_call: TRBJ1-1; cdr3_nt: TGCAGCGTGACAGGGGATATGGGGACTGAAGCTTTCTTT; cdr3_aa: CSVTGDMGTEAFF
d_call: TRBD1; cdr3_length: 17; clone_size: many; v_call: TRBV6-5; j_call: TRBJ1-4; cdr3_nt: TGTGCCAGCAGTTACTCGGGGACAGGGAGGACTAATGAAAAACTGTTTTTT; cdr3_aa: CASSYSGTGRTNEKLFF
d_call: TRBD1; cdr3_length: 15; clone_size: .; v_call: TRBV29-1; j_call: TRBJ1-2; cdr3_nt: TGCAGCGTTGAGGGTCAGACAGGGGTACTTCATGGCTACACCTTC; cdr3_aa: CSVEGQTGVLHGYTF
d_call: .; cdr3_length: 16; clone_size: many; v_call: TRBV20-1; j_call: TRBJ2-1; cdr3_nt: TGCAGTGCCCCCTATGGCGGGAACCTTGGGAGGAATGAGCAGTTCTTC; cdr3_aa: CSAPYGGNLGRNEQFF
d_call: .; cdr3_length: 15; clone_size: many; v_call: TRBV19; j_call: TRBJ2-7; cdr3_nt: TGTGCCAGTAGTATAGCATCAGGGAACTGGAACGAGCAGTACTTC; cdr3_aa: CASSIASGNWNEQYF
d_call: TRBD2; cdr3_length: 18; clone_size: .; v_call: TRBV7-2; j_call: TRBJ2-3; cdr3_nt: TGTGCCAGCAGCTTAGAGGGGACTAGCGGGGGGTGGACAGATACGCAGTATTTT; cdr3_aa: CASSLEGTSGGWTDTQYF
d_call: .; cdr3_length: 17; clone_size: many; v_call: TRBV5-6; j_call: TRBJ2-5; cdr3_nt: TGTGCCAGCAGCTTGGCCATTGGCCTTGGCACCCAAGAGACCCAGTACTTC; cdr3_aa: CASSLAIGLGTQETQYF
d_call: .; cdr3_length: 14; clone_size: .; v_call: TRBV20-1; j_call: TRBJ2-7; cdr3_nt: TGCAGTGCTAGCATCGGACAGTTTCCGAACGAGCAGTACTTC; cdr3_aa: CSASIGQFPNEQYF
d_call: .; cdr3_length: 14; clone_size: many; v_call: TRBV5-1; j_call: TRBJ2-5; cdr3_nt: TGCGCCAGCAGCTTGGCGGGGGTAAGGGAGACCCAGTACTTC; cdr3_aa: CASSLAGVRETQYF
d_call: .; cdr3_length: 17; clone_size: .; v_call: TRBV24-1; j_call: TRBJ2-3; cdr3_nt: TGTGCCACCAGTGAACAGAGGATCTCCCCGGGGGCAGATACGCAGTATTTT; cdr3_aa: CATSEQRISPGADTQYF
d_call: .; cdr3_length: 13; clone_size: many; v_call: TRBV12-3/TRBV12-4; j_call: TRBJ1-2; cdr3_nt: TGTGCCAGCAGTCCCCAGGCTTGGTCTGGCTACACCTTC; cdr3_aa: CASSPQAWSGYTF
d_call: TRBD2; cdr3_length: 15; clone_size: .; v_call: TRBV4-2; j_call: TRBJ2-1; cdr3_nt: TGTGCCAGCAGCCAAGATACTAGCGGGGACAATGAGCAGTTCTTC; cdr3_aa: CASSQDTSGDNEQFF
d_call: TRBD1; cdr3_length: 16; clone_size: .; v_call: TRBV9; j_call: TRBJ2-1; cdr3_nt: TGTGCCAGCAGCGGGGGGACAGGGGGTTCCTACAATGAGCAGTTCTTC; cdr3_aa: CASSGGTGGSYNEQFF
d_call: .; cdr3_length: 16; clone_size: .; v_call: TRBV7-2; j_call: TRBJ1-3; cdr3_nt: TGTGCCAGCAGCTTAAGTACAGCCGTCTCTGGAAACACCATATATTTT; cdr3_aa: CASSLSTAVSGNTIYF
d_call: .; cdr3_length: 17; clone_size: few; v_call: TRBV7-8; j_call: TRBJ2-7; cdr3_nt: TGTGCCAGCAGCGTTGGACTCGGGGTGATTGTGGCCTACGAGCAGTACTTC; cdr3_aa: CASSVGLGVIVAYEQYF
d_call: .; cdr3_length: 12; clone_size: many; v_call: TRBV12-3/TRBV12-4; j_call: TRBJ2-3; cdr3_nt: TGTGCCAGCAGTTTCGAGGGCCATACGCAGTATTTT; cdr3_aa: CASSFEGHTQYF
d_call: TRBD1; cdr3_length: 15; clone_size: many; v_call: TRBV2; j_call: TRBJ1-2; cdr3_nt: TGTGCCAGCGGACAGGGTAGACAGATAAACTATGGCTACACCTTC; cdr3_aa: CASGQGRQINYGYTF
d_call: TRBD2; cdr3_length: 16; clone_size: many; v_call: TRBV7-9; j_call: TRBJ2-5; cdr3_nt: TGTGCCAGCAGCGACCTGAACGGGGGGGCCTTAGAGACCCAGTACTTC; cdr3_aa: CASSDLNGGALETQYF